This T cell receptor beta chain is from a study of T cell repertoires in aging, cancer and after chemotherapy. TRB rearrangements spanning V, D and J were amplified using mixed TRB-A/B primers. TCRdb re-called the multiplex PCR reads with MiXCR, one entry per CDR3 protein. The sample has about 8,000 distinct CDR3 sequences; 25% to 35% are singletons. Germline V gene sequence: CDR1 MNHNY, CDR2 SVGAGI (reference sequence). The trim removed 5 bases at V and 2 bases at J, leaving 18 bases unmatched. The CDR3 contains 20 residues. Peripheral blood genomic DNA, not sorted cells or RNA, was the template. This clonotype was detected once. The antigen is undetermined. Whole-study results and caveats: Median generation probability rose over the chemotherapy interval in each cancer cohort, suggesting rebound thymic output. In cancer patients, declining TCR diversity with age involved lost richness and lost evenness. No conclusions about immunological memory after chemotherapy can be drawn from the repertoire data.

The chain has TRBV6-6 and TRBJ2-1, with TRBD2 identical over 10 bases. This clonotype originated in a human donor in good health. The sequencing input was blood. The CDR3 sequence: CASSGGERGGRWGTYNEQFF. As DNA, the CDR3 is TGTGCCAGCAGTGGGGGGGAGCGGGGGGGCCGGTGGGGAACCTACAATGAGCAGTTCTTC.